This entry lists 20 T cell receptor beta chains sequenced from one sample in a study of T cell responses to AZD1222 COVID-19 vaccine. Libraries were prepared by immunoSEQ multiplex PCR; TCRdb keeps only in-frame clonotypes and omits some of them. Of more than 55,000 clones listed, approximately 89% were seen once; the top ten hold approximately 6.1%. The sample here was peripheral blood, taken 28 days after the second AZD1222 dose. These receptors all come from an adult who received the AZD1222 COVID-19 vaccine.

The chain recombines TRBV5-1 with TRBJ2-5; D unresolved. Germline V gives CDR1 SGHRS, CDR2 YFSETQ. The germline V and J ends were trimmed by 4 bases and 0 bases, with 1 base remaining between them. The CDR3 length is 11 residues. The CDR3 sequence is CASSNQETQYF. The CDR3 DNA is TGCGCCAGCAGCAACCAAGAGACCCAGTACTTC.

The chain recombines TRBV11-2 with TRBJ1-2; D remains ambiguous. The V and J ends lost 1 base and 2 bases respectively, with 11 bases between them. Germline CDR1 and CDR2: SGHAT and FQNNGV. This CDR3 contains 15 residues. The CDR3 DNA reads as TGTGCCAGCAGCTTAGTCCTCAACTGGAACTATGGCTACACCTTC. Amino acids: CASSLVLNWNYGYTF.

The chain employs TRBV6-1 and TRBJ1-2; 8 bases are a match to TRBD1. J was trimmed by 1 base and V by 4 bases; bases with no gene match: 8. The CDR3 runs to 16 residues. Per germline, CDR1 MNHNS and CDR2 SASEGT. The CDR3 region has the DNA TGTGCCAGCAGTGTCCCTTGGACAGGGAATAACTATGGCTACACCTTC. Its translation is CASSVPWTGNNYGYTF.

The genes are TRBV24-1 and TRBJ1-2; 9 positions match TRBD1. The CDR3 spans 16 residues. Trimming removed 4 bases from V and 6 bases from J; junction bases left unmatched: 11. Per germline, CDR1 KGHDR and CDR2 SFDVKD. The CDR3 DNA follows: TGTGCCACCAGTGAGGCAGATCCGGGACAGGGAGATGGCTACACCTTC. Its protein product is CATSEADPGQGDGYTF.

V is TRBV3-1 (or the pseudogene TRBV3-2) and J is TRBJ2-2, with no clear D. The CDR3 is 12 residues long. Trimming took 5 bases from V and 5 from J, leaving 6 bases between them. Germline loops: CDR1 LGHDT, CDR2 YNNKEL (reference sequence). The CDR3 protein is CASSSYTGELFF. The CDR3, as DNA: TGTGCCAGCAGCTCGTATACCGGGGAGCTGTTTTTT.

The rearrangement joins TRBV6-5 to TRBJ2-3; TRBD1 aligns across 8 bases. Germline V lookup: CDR1 MNHEY, CDR2 SVGAGI. J gave up 2 bases and V 5 bases, and 3 bases lay outside the gene matches. The CDR3 length is 14 residues. The chain's CDR3 is CASSPGQDTDTQYF. CDR3 nucleotides: TGTGCCAGCAGTCCGGGACAGGACACAGATACGCAGTATTTT.

V and J are TRBV2 and TRBJ1-1, with D unresolved. From germline, CDR1 is SNHLY and CDR2 FYNNEI. Trimming removed 6 bases at V and 1 base at J, with 12 bases between. The CDR3 spans 14 residues. The DNA of the CDR3 is TGTGCCAGCAGAGGTAGGGCAGGGAACACTGAAGCTTTCTTT. Its translation: CASRGRAGNTEAFF.

The genes are TRBV4-3 and TRBJ1-6; the D is unclear. The V gene's germline CDR1 is LGHNA and CDR2 YSLEER. Between the trimmed V and J ends, which lost 1 base and 10 bases, there was a span of 14 bases. CDR3 length: 15 residues. CDR3 loop: CASSQVGSGGSPLHF. DNA of the CDR3: TGCGCCAGCAGCCAAGTGGGGTCAGGAGGCTCACCCCTCCACTTT.

This clone was counted between two and nine times. The J gene is TRBJ2-7, the V gene TRBV27, with unresolved D. CDR3 length equals 12 residues. Germline CDR1 MNHEY, CDR2 SMNVEV (reference sequence). The V and J ends lost 4 bases and 7 bases respectively, with 11 bases between them. For the CDR3, the DNA is TGTGCCAGCAGTTCCGCCGTGGGGGAGCAGTACTTC. Translated, it gives CASSSAVGEQYF.

This chain connects TRBV2 to TRBJ1-2; D is uncertain. V shed 6 bases and J shed 2 bases, with 19 bases lying between them. The germline V gene encodes CDR1 SNHLY and CDR2 FYNNEI. The CDR3 runs to 16 residues. The CDR3 region is CASSLFGRTSNYGYTF. CDR3 nucleotides: TGTGCCAGCAGCTTATTTGGGAGGACCTCGAACTATGGCTACACCTTC. The whole variable domain, filled in from reference TRBV2 and TRBJ1-2, reads EPEVTQTPSHQVTQMGQEVILRCVPISNHLYFYWYRQILGQKVEFLVSFYNNEISEKSEIFDDQFSVERPDGSNFTLKIRSTKLEDSAMYFCASSLFGRTSNYGYTFGSGTRLTVV.

This chain links TRBV27 with TRBJ2-6, with 10 bases that match TRBD1. V lost 6 bases to trimming and J lost 3 bases; unmatched junction nucleotides: 5. The CDR3 loop spans 16 amino acids. CDR1 MNHEY and CDR2 SMNVEV come from the germline V gene (reference sequence). The CDR3 is CASSPGTGVGANVLTF. CDR3 bases: TGTGCCAGCAGCCCTGGGACAGGGGTTGGGGCCAACGTCCTGACTTTC.

This clone was detected only a few times. The V and J genes are TRBV5-4 and TRBJ2-3; 8 positions match TRBD2. This CDR3 is built from 15 residues. Germline-derived CDR1 and CDR2 are SGHNT and YYREEE (reference sequence). Germline trimming cut 4 bases from V and 4 bases from J; bases unmatched to any gene: 8. The CDR3 spells CASSTSGGGADTQYF. The CDR3 DNA follows: TGTGCCAGCAGCACAAGCGGGGGTGGGGCAGATACGCAGTATTTT.

The chain is built from TRBV7-2 and TRBJ2-7, with 10 bases lining up with TRBD2. Trimming at V came to 7 bases and at J to 0 bases, leaving 0 bases not matched to a gene. The length of the CDR3 is 13 residues. The germline gives CDR1 SGHTA, CDR2 FQGNSA. In nucleotides, the CDR3 is TGTGCCAGCACTAGCGGGAGCTCCTACGAGCAGTACTTC. Its protein is CASTSGSSYEQYF.

The V gene is TRBV3-1 (or the pseudogene TRBV3-2), the J gene TRBJ2-7; D may be TRBD2 (5 bases). This CDR3 has 14 residues. Trimming removed 4 bases from V and 3 bases from J, with 13 bases in between. Germline-derived CDR1 and CDR2 are LGHDT and YNNKEL (reference sequence). This chain's CDR3 is CASSRMVRGYEQYF. CDR3 bases: TGTGCCAGCAGCCGCATGGTACGGGGCTACGAGCAGTACTTC.

The chain carries TRBV5-4 and TRBJ2-2, with 8 bases fitting TRBD2. Germline CDR1 is SGHNT and CDR2 is YYREEE (reference sequence). The V segment lost 0 bases and the J segment 6 bases; nucleotides outside the gene matches: 4. This CDR3 is built from 15 residues. CDR3 in amino acids: CASSLAGLVAGELFF. As DNA, the CDR3 is TGTGCCAGCAGCTTGGCGGGACTAGTAGCCGGGGAGCTGTTTTTT.

The genes are TRBV9 and TRBJ2-5; 7 nucleotides line up with TRBD1. The germline V gene has CDR1 SGDLS and CDR2 YYNGEE. There are 15 residues in the CDR3. J was trimmed by 2 bases and V by 4 bases; bases with no gene match: 8. CDR3 sequence: CASSPIGGTQETQYF. As DNA, the CDR3 is TGTGCCAGCAGCCCCATAGGGGGCACTCAAGAGACCCAGTACTTC.

This chain joins TRBV6-5 and TRBJ1-5; D may be TRBD1 (5 bases). V was shortened by 6 bases and J by 0 bases, with 12 bases between the two germline ends. Germline assignment: CDR1 MNHEY and CDR2 SVGAGI. CDR3 length: 15 residues. This CDR3 reads CASRGGGVSNQPQHF. Here the CDR3 DNA reads TGTGCCAGCAGGGGGGGAGGGGTTAGCAATCAGCCCCAGCATTTT.

This sequence joins TRBV7-3 and TRBJ1-4, with 10 bases that match TRBD1. The germline CDR1 and CDR2 sequences are SGHTA and FQGTGA. The CDR3 consists of 16 residues. Losses at the gene ends were 5 bases for V and 1 base for J; bases not matched to a gene: 4. The CDR3 nucleotides read TGTGCCAGCAGCATGACAGGGGGCGTAACTAATGAAAAACTGTTTTTT. It yields the protein CASSMTGGVTNEKLFF.

V gene TRBV2 combines with J gene TRBJ1-2; 9 bases fit TRBD1. This CDR3 spans 14 amino acids. The J segment lost 7 bases and the V segment lost 8 bases, leaving 11 bases of the junction unmatched. CDR1 and CDR2 (germline): SNHLY, FYNNEI. The CDR3 reads CASCYGGTGIGYTF. CDR3 nucleotides: TGTGCCAGCTGCTATGGGGGGACAGGGATTGGCTACACCTTC.

The chain has TRBV24-1 and TRBJ2-3; TRBD1 might be the D (5 bases). The CDR3 spans 17 residues. Trimming pared 4 bases from V and 4 bases from J, leaving 20 bases between. Germline-derived CDR1 and CDR2 are KGHDR and SFDVKD. In nucleotides, the CDR3 is TGTGCCACCAGTGACTCCCCCGGGCAGGGCACCCCAGATACGCAGTATTTT. This sequence encodes CATSDSPGQGTPDTQYF.